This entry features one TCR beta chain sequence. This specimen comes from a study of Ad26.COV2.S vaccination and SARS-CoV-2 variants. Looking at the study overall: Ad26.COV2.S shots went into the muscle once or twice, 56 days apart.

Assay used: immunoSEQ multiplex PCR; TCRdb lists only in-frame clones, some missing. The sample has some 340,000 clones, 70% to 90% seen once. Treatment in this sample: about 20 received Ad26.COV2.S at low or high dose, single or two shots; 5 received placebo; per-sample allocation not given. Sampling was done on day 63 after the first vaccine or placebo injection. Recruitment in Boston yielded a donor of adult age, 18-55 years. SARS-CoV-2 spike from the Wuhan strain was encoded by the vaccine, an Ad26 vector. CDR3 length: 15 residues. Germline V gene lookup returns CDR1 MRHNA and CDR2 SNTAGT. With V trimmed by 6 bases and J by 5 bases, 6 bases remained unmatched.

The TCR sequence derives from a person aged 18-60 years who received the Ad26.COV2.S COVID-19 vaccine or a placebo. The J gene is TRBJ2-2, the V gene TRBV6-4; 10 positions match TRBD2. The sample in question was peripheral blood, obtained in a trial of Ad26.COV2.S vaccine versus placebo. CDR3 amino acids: CASSQAGGLTGELFF. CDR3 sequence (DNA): TGTGCCAGCAGCCAAGCGGGGGGGCTTACCGGGGAGCTGTTTTTT.